This TCR beta chain came from a study of vaccination and CD4 T cells after COVID-19. At the level of the study: Median time from second vaccine dose to sampling was about 70 days (14 to 241).

As regards this clonotype: The antigen remains undetermined.

Cultured CD4+ T cell DNA underwent sequencing with the Oncomine TCR Beta short-read assay. TCRdb reanalysed the PCR reads using MiXCR and keeps one entry per CDR3 protein. The data hold around 11,000 distinct CDR3 sequences, with roughly 40% observed a single time. The treatment here: approximately nine-day PBMC culture with coronavirus spike peptide pools or control peptides (ViraFEST assay). With 1 base removed from V and 5 bases from J, the gap between germline ends came to 14 bases. Germline lookup yields CDR1 MGHRA and CDR2 YSYEKL. The CDR3 totals 15 residues. The chain carries TRBV4-1 and TRBJ1-1, with D perhaps matching TRBD1 (5 bases). Input material: CD4+ T cells from blood, cultured in vitro. The receptor comes from a human donor who had recovered from COVID-19. The CDR3 loop is CASSQGAGGRTEAFF. In DNA form, the CDR3 reads TGCGCCAGCAGCCAAGGGGCCGGGGGAAGGACTGAAGCTTTCTTT.